Listed below are T cell receptor beta chains from one sample, sequenced in a study of blood T cell repertoires in COVID-19. Sequenced by immunoSEQ multiplex PCR; TCRdb stores in-frame clones only, minus some. The profile shows 150,000 to 170,000 clones, roughly 85% of them singletons. Sequenced: peripheral blood. The source is a woman between 55 and 75 years old with COVID-19, enrolled during active disease. Each CDR3 is given with its conserved first and last residue. D genes are given only for firm matches. The size entry is marked missing in some rows and otherwise reads once, few, many or a size class.

j_call,clone_size,v_call,d_call,cdr3_aa,cdr3_nt
TRBJ1-3,NA,TRBV3-1/TRBV3-2,NA,CASSKDSSGNTIYF,TGTGCCAGCAGCAAAGACAGCTCTGGAAACACCATATATTTT
TRBJ1-1,NA,TRBV6-5,NA,CASSSSRGDTEAFF,TGTGCCAGCAGTTCAAGCCGGGGGGACACTGAAGCTTTCTTT
TRBJ2-7,NA,TRBV6-5,NA,CASSYLADSYEQYF,TGTGCCAGCAGTTATCTCGCAGACTCCTACGAGCAGTACTTC
TRBJ2-1,few,TRBV5-1,TRBD1,CASSLGTGPNNEQFF,TGCGCCAGCAGCTTGGGGACAGGCCCAAACAATGAGCAGTTCTTC
TRBJ1-2,NA,TRBV18,TRBD1,CASSPRDREGYTF,TGTGCCAGCTCACCACGGGACAGGGAGGGCTACACCTTC
TRBJ1-6,NA,TRBV6-4,NA,CASRVGENSPLHF,TGTGCCAGCAGGGTTGGGGAGAATTCACCCCTCCACTTT
TRBJ1-2,NA,TRBV3-1/TRBV3-2,TRBD1,CASSQDFQGGINYGYTF,TGTGCCAGCAGCCAAGATTTCCAGGGGGGTATTAACTATGGCTACACCTTC
TRBJ1-5,NA,TRBV9,TRBD1,CASSPRGQRNQPQHF,TGTGCCAGCAGCCCTAGGGGACAGAGAAATCAGCCCCAGCATTTT
TRBJ2-1,once,TRBV20-1,TRBD2,CSASRASGGDLYNEQFF,TGCAGTGCTAGTAGGGCTAGCGGGGGGGATTTATACAATGAGCAGTTCTTC
TRBJ1-6,NA,TRBV14,TRBD1,CASSHRQGSYNSPLHF,TGTGCCAGCAGCCACCGACAGGGTTCCTATAATTCACCCCTCCACTTT
TRBJ1-4,NA,TRBV18,NA,CASSPLQGNEKLFF,TGTGCCAGCTCACCACTGCAGGGTAATGAAAAACTGTTTTTT
TRBJ2-2,NA,TRBV3-1/TRBV3-2,TRBD2,CASSFQRGRAGLAGSTGELFF,TGTGCCAGCAGCTTTCAACGAGGCAGGGCAGGACTAGCGGGTTCCACCGGGGAGCTGTTTTTT
TRBJ1-1,NA,TRBV19,TRBD1,CASLGSGGVNTEAFF,TGTGCCAGTCTGGGATCAGGGGGCGTGAACACTGAAGCTTTCTTT
TRBJ1-1,NA,TRBV7-9,NA,CASSPSGGVEEAFF,TGTGCCAGCAGCCCTTCTGGGGGGGTTGAGGAAGCTTTCTTT
TRBJ2-5,NA,TRBV5-8,TRBD2,CASSLGTSGGRETQYF,TGTGCCAGCAGCTTGGGGACTAGCGGGGGCCGAGAGACCCAGTACTTC
TRBJ2-7,NA,TRBV7-3,NA,CASSLGPARGHEQYF,TGTGCCAGCAGCTTAGGGCCTGCGCGGGGGCACGAGCAGTACTTC
TRBJ2-1,NA,TRBV7-9,NA,CASTFGAAIEQFF,TGTGCCAGCACCTTCGGCGCGGCCATTGAGCAGTTCTTC
TRBJ2-7,once,TRBV18,TRBD2,CASSAPGLAGGEQYF,TGTGCCAGCTCAGCTCCGGGACTAGCGGGAGGCGAGCAGTACTTC
TRBJ1-4,NA,TRBV3-1/TRBV3-2,TRBD1,CASSPGTGLGEKLFF,TGTGCCAGCAGCCCCGGGACAGGACTAGGTGAAAAACTGTTTTTT
TRBJ1-3,NA,TRBV7-2,NA,CASSIGQTLSGNTIYF,TGTGCCAGCAGCATAGGACAGACACTTTCTGGAAACACCATATATTTT
TRBJ1-2,NA,TRBV29-1,NA,CSVLQDSGYTF,TGCAGCGTTTTGCAGGACAGTGGCTACACCTTC
TRBJ1-6,NA,TRBV25-1,TRBD1,CASSGPFGTGGSPLHF,TGTGCCAGCAGTGGCCCATTTGGGACAGGGGGGTCACCCCTCCACTTT
TRBJ1-1,few,TRBV7-9,NA,CASSPLRAVNTEAFF,TGTGCCAGCAGCCCCCTGAGGGCCGTGAACACTGAAGCTTTCTTT
TRBJ2-3,NA,TRBV6-6,TRBD1,CASSLGGPADTQYF,TGTGCCAGCTCGCTAGGGGGCCCTGCAGATACGCAGTATTTT
TRBJ2-2,NA,TRBV7-9,TRBD1,CASTPRTGGNGELFF,TGTGCCAGCACCCCGAGGACAGGGGGGAACGGGGAGCTGTTTTTT
TRBJ1-2,once,TRBV6-5,NA,CASREGAGFNYGYTF,TGTGCCAGCAGGGAGGGCGCCGGGTTCAACTATGGCTACACCTTC
TRBJ1-1,NA,TRBV11-2,NA,CASSLKMKGSGLWTEAFF,TGTGCCAGCAGCTTAAAGATGAAAGGTTCGGGGTTATGGACTGAAGCTTTCTTT
TRBJ1-2,NA,TRBV5-1,TRBD1,CASSLAGTGEGYTF,TGCGCCAGCAGCTTGGCCGGGACAGGGGAGGGCTACACCTTC
TRBJ2-3,NA,TRBV6-4,NA,CASGGDGTDTQYF,TGTGCCAGCGGCGGGGATGGCACAGATACGCAGTATTTT
TRBJ1-5,few,TRBV24-1,NA,CATSLMSNQPQHF,TGTGCCACCAGTCTAATGTCTAATCAGCCCCAGCATTTT
TRBJ1-1,NA,TRBV19,NA,CASSRNRAGNTEAFF,TGTGCCAGTAGTAGAAACAGGGCAGGGAACACTGAAGCTTTCTTT
TRBJ2-1,NA,TRBV3-1/TRBV3-2,TRBD1,CASSHRGQGGEQFF,TGTGCCAGCAGCCATCGAGGACAGGGTGGCGAGCAGTTCTTC
TRBJ2-5,NA,TRBV14,NA,CASSQDLGGETQYF,TGTGCCAGCAGCCAAGATCTGGGGGGAGAGACCCAGTACTTC
TRBJ2-2,once,TRBV2,TRBD1,CASRGQMNTGELFF,TGTGCCAGCAGGGGACAGATGAACACCGGGGAGCTGTTTTTT
TRBJ1-1,once,TRBV6-5,TRBD1,CASTFDRATEAFF,TGTGCCAGCACCTTTGACAGGGCCACTGAAGCTTTCTTT
TRBJ2-5,once,TRBV29-1,NA,CSVEQGYPETQYF,TGCAGCGTTGAACAGGGCTATCCAGAGACCCAGTACTTC
TRBJ1-2,NA,TRBV5-1,NA,CASSPDSNYGYTF,TGCGCCAGCAGCCCGGACAGCAACTATGGCTACACCTTC
TRBJ1-5,NA,TRBV27,NA,CASSFGQGSQPQHF,TGTGCCAGCAGTTTCGGGCAGGGATCACAGCCCCAGCATTTT
TRBJ1-5,NA,TRBV2,NA,CASSVGGPGNQPQHF,TGTGCCAGCAGTGTCGGAGGGCCGGGCAATCAGCCCCAGCATTTT
TRBJ1-2,NA,TRBV2,NA,CASSETRGGGYGYTF,TGTGCCAGCAGTGAAACAAGGGGCGGGGGCTATGGCTACACCTTC
TRBJ2-5,NA,TRBV4-1,TRBD1,CASSQDRGTGFGETQYF,TGCGCCAGCAGCCAAGATCGGGGGACAGGGTTCGGAGAGACCCAGTACTTC